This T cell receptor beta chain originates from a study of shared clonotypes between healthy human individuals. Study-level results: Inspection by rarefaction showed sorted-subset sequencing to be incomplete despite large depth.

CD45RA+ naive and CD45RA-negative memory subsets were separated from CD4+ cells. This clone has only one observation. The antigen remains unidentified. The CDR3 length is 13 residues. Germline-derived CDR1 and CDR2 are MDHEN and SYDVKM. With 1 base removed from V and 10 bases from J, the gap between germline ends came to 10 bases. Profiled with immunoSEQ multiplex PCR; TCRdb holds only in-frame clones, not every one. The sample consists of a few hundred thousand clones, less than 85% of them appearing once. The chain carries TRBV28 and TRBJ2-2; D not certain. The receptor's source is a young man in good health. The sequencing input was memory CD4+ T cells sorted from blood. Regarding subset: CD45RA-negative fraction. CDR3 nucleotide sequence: TGTGCCAGCAGTTTATCGGCGATAGCGGAGCTGTTTTTT. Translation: CASSLSAIAELFF.